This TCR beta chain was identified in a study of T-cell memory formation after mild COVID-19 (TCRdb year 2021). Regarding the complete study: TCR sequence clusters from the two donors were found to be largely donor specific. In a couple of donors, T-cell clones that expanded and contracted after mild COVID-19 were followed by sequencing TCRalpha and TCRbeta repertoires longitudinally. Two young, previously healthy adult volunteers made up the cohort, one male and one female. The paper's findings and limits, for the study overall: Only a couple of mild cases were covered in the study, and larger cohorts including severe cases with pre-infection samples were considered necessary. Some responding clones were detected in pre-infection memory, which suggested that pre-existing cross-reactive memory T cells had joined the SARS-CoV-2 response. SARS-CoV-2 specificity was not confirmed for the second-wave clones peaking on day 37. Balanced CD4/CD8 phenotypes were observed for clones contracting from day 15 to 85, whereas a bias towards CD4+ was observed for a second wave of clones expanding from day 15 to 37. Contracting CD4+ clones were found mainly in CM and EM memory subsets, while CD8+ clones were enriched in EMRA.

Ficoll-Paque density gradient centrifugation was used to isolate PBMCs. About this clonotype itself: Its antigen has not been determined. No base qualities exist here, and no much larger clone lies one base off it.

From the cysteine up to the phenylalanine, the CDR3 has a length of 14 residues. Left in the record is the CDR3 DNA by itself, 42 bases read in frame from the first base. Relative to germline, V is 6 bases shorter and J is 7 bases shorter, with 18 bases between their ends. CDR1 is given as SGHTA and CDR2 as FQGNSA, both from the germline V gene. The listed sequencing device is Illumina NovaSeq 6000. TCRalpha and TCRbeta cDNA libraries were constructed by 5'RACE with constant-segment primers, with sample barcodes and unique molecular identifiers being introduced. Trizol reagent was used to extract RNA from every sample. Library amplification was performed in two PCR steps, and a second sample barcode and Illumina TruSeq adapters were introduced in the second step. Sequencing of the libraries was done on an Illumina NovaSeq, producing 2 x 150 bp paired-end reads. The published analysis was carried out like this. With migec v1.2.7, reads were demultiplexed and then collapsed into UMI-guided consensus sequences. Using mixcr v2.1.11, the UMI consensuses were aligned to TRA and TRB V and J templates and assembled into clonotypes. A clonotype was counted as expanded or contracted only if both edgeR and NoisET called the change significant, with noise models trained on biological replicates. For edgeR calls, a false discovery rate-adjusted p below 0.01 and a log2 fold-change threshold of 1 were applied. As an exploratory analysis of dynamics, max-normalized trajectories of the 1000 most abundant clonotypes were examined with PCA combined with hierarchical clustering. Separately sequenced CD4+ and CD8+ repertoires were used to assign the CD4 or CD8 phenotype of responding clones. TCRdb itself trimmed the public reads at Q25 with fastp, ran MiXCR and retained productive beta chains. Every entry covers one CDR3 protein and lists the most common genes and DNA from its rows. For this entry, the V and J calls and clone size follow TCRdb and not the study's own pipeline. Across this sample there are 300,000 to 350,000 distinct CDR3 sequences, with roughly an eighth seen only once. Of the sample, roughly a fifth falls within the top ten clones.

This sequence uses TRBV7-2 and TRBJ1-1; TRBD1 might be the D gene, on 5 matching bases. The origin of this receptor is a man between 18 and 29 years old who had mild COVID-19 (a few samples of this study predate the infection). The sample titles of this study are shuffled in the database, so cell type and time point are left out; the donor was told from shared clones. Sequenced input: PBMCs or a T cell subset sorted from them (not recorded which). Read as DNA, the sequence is TGTGCCAGCAGGGTTCGGAGGGGCGGGGATGAAGCTTTCTTT. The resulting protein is CASRVRRGGDEAFF.